This is a list of T cell receptor beta chains from one sample in a study of blood T cell repertoires in COVID-19. TCRdb's table, derived via immunoSEQ multiplex PCR, lists solely in-frame clones and lacks some. The table lists just over 150,000 clones, around 80% of them singletons. Sequenced sample: peripheral blood. The receptors were gathered from a woman aged 80 or older with acute or convalescent COVID-19. Both conserved end residues are part of each CDR3. Fields, in order: V gene, D gene, J gene, clone size, CDR3 DNA, CDR3 protein. D genes are given only for firm matches. The size entry is marked missing in some rows and otherwise reads once, few, many or a size class.

V: TRBV7-9
D: TRBD1
J: TRBJ1-2
size: NA
DNA: TGTGCCAGCAGCTTATTCGGGACAGGGGAGGAAGGCTACACCTTC
CDR3: CASSLFGTGEEGYTF

V: TRBV27
D: TRBD1
J: TRBJ2-5
size: NA
DNA: TGTGCCAGCAGTGGGACAGCCCTCCAAGAGACCCAGTACTTC
CDR3: CASSGTALQETQYF

V: TRBV27
D: NA
J: TRBJ2-2
size: NA
DNA: TGTGCCACTACCATGCGGGGAATGGGAACCGGGGAGCTGTTTTTT
CDR3: CATTMRGMGTGELFF

V: TRBV19
D: NA
J: TRBJ1-5
size: NA
DNA: TGTGCCAGTAGTATATCCCGTTTCCGCAATCAGCCCCAGCATTTT
CDR3: CASSISRFRNQPQHF

V: TRBV3-1/TRBV3-2
D: TRBD2
J: TRBJ2-1
size: few
DNA: TGTGCCAGCAGCCAAGTGGGTCTAGCGGCTTACAATGAGCAGTTCTTC
CDR3: CASSQVGLAAYNEQFF

V: TRBV6-6
D: TRBD1
J: TRBJ2-7
size: NA
DNA: TGTGCCAGCGGGTCGGGGACAGGGGGCTCCGAGCAGTACTTC
CDR3: CASGSGTGGSEQYF

V: TRBV6-5
D: NA
J: TRBJ1-4
size: NA
DNA: TGTGCCAGCACGGCGGGGCGTGGGGAAAAACTGTTTTTT
CDR3: CASTAGRGEKLFF

V: TRBV10-1
D: TRBD1
J: TRBJ2-1
size: NA
DNA: TGCGCCAGCAGTGCGGGACAGGGGGCTTTCAATGAGCAGTTCTTC
CDR3: CASSAGQGAFNEQFF

V: TRBV29-1
D: NA
J: TRBJ1-2
size: NA
DNA: TGCAGCGTTGATAGGGGACTTGGAGGTCCTTATGGCTACACCTTC
CDR3: CSVDRGLGGPYGYTF

V: TRBV7-9
D: NA
J: TRBJ2-7
size: NA
DNA: TGTGCCAGCAGCAGCTTATCCTCATCAGGGCACGAGCAGTACTTC
CDR3: CASSSLSSSGHEQYF

V: TRBV10-2
D: TRBD2
J: TRBJ2-1
size: NA
DNA: TGCGCCAGCACCGGGGAGGGACTAGGGCACAATGAGCAGTTCTTC
CDR3: CASTGEGLGHNEQFF

V: TRBV7-9
D: NA
J: TRBJ1-2
size: NA
DNA: TGTGCCAGCAGCTTAGGTAGAGACTACACCTTC
CDR3: CASSLGRDYTF

V: TRBV7-2
D: NA
J: TRBJ1-6
size: NA
DNA: TGTGCCAGCACCCCTGGGGGGGCAAGGAATTCACCCCTCCACTTT
CDR3: CASTPGGARNSPLHF

V: TRBV7-2
D: NA
J: TRBJ2-3
size: once
DNA: TGTGCCAGCAGCTTGCTAGGGGCAGATACGCAGTATTTT
CDR3: CASSLLGADTQYF

V: TRBV9
D: NA
J: TRBJ1-6
size: NA
DNA: TGTGCCAGCAGCGTAACAGACGTAATTAATTCACCCCTCCACTTT
CDR3: CASSVTDVINSPLHF

V: TRBV6-6
D: TRBD1
J: TRBJ2-3
size: NA
DNA: TGTGCCAGCAGTTACAGACAGGGGGCAGATACGCAGTATTTT
CDR3: CASSYRQGADTQYF

V: TRBV6-5
D: TRBD1
J: TRBJ1-4
size: once
DNA: TGTGCCAGCAGTCCACGACAGGGAAGGGACGAAAAACTGTTTTTT
CDR3: CASSPRQGRDEKLFF

V: TRBV2
D: TRBD2
J: TRBJ2-1
size: NA
DNA: TGTGCCAGCAGTTCGGGGGGGTACAATGAGCAGTTCTTC
CDR3: CASSSGGYNEQFF

V: TRBV5-5
D: NA
J: TRBJ2-3
size: few
DNA: TGTGCCAGCAGCTTGGGGTTCCGGAGCGACACAGATACGCAGTATTTT
CDR3: CASSLGFRSDTDTQYF

V: TRBV18
D: NA
J: TRBJ1-4
size: NA
DNA: TGTGCCAGCTCACCTCAACCGCTAGGGGCAACTAATGAAAAACTGTTTTTT
CDR3: CASSPQPLGATNEKLFF

V: TRBV29-1
D: TRBD2
J: TRBJ2-7
size: few
DNA: TGCAGCGCCCGTTGGACTAGCGGGAGGGGCCTGGGAGAGCAGTACTTC
CDR3: CSARWTSGRGLGEQYF

V: TRBV6-5
D: NA
J: TRBJ2-5
size: NA
DNA: TGTGCCAGCATGAACCAGGGGATGTGGGAGACCCAGTACTTC
CDR3: CASMNQGMWETQYF

V: TRBV5-4
D: NA
J: TRBJ2-2
size: NA
DNA: TGTGCCAGCAGCGCCGGGACTTTAAACACCGGGGAGCTGTTTTTT
CDR3: CASSAGTLNTGELFF

V: TRBV5-6
D: NA
J: TRBJ1-1
size: NA
DNA: TGTGCCAGCAGCCTTCCGACATCTGAAGCTTTCTTT
CDR3: CASSLPTSEAFF

V: TRBV7-6
D: NA
J: TRBJ2-3
size: NA
DNA: TGTGCCAGCAGCTTAGCGGGGGCTCGCACAGATACGCAGTATTTT
CDR3: CASSLAGARTDTQYF

V: TRBV5-1
D: NA
J: TRBJ2-7
size: NA
DNA: TGCGCCAGCAGCGCCTACGAAGCTCGGGTGGAGCAGTACTTC
CDR3: CASSAYEARVEQYF

V: TRBV11-3
D: NA
J: TRBJ2-1
size: once
DNA: TGTGCCAGCAGCTTAGAGGCCTCAGGAAACAATGAGCAGTTCTTC
CDR3: CASSLEASGNNEQFF

V: TRBV3-1/TRBV3-2
D: TRBD2
J: TRBJ2-7
size: NA
DNA: TGTGCCAGCAGCCAAGTTGGGACTATGATCGAGCAGTACTTC
CDR3: CASSQVGTMIEQYF

V: TRBV2
D: TRBD2
J: TRBJ2-3
size: NA
DNA: TGTGCCAGCAGTGTGACTAGCGGGAGGGGAGGAGATACGCAGTATTTT
CDR3: CASSVTSGRGGDTQYF

V: TRBV7-2
D: NA
J: TRBJ2-7
size: NA
DNA: TGTGCCAGCAGCACCCAGCGGACCCCCTACGAGCAGTACTTC
CDR3: CASSTQRTPYEQYF